The TCR beta chain under discussion was sequenced for a study of T cell repertoires in cytomegalovirus infection (dated by TCRdb to about 2019). Regarding the study in general: The peptide stimulations were aimed at well-studied HLA-B-restricted epitopes as well as recently identified HLA-C-restricted CMV epitopes, whose presentation resists viral immunomodulation. The HLA type of each donor mattered for the analysis, because public TCR beta signatures pointed to carriage of CMV infection along with the matching HLA type.

What this sample's treatment or condition label stands for: in vitro stimulation with specific CMV peptide epitopes to enrich CMV-specific T cells. The CDR3 holds 15 amino acids from the cysteine to the phenylalanine. The only DNA kept is the CDR3, 45 bases in frame from the first base. V and J are truncated by 5 bases and 0 bases respectively, leaving an intervening sequence of 11 bases. Taken from the germline V gene, the CDR1 and CDR2 loops are MNHEY and SVGEGT. About this clonotype itself: Its antigen target is currently unknown. Base qualities are missing; no much larger clone stands one base away.

The study at large found these results: Carriers of CMV infection plus the relevant HLA type were discriminated by the cumulative frequency of public TCR beta family members in the study cohort and in an independent roughly 370-donor cohort. The ex vivo response was dominated by HLA-C-restricted CMV-specific TCR beta clonotypes, which also provided the single most frequent clonotype in two of eight donors.

Sequencing instrument: Illumina HiSeq 1500. Using fastp at Q25 and MiXCR, TCRdb reprocessed the public reads and kept productive beta chains. Entries that share a CDR3 protein sequence are merged under the most common genes and DNA. The sample profile shows approximately 1,000,000 distinct CDR3 sequences; approximately 32% of them were found once. Around 15% of the sample is held by the ten biggest clonotypes. Specimen: cultured CD8+ T cells from PBMCs, collected from culture after CMV antigen stimulation. The chain is encoded by TRBV6-2 or TRBV6-3 joined to TRBJ1-5, with the D gene call left open. The clonotype was recovered from a human donor in good health (CMV status not recorded). Some clones in this sample may be carry-over from other donors' samples. The DNA sequence is given as TGTGCCAGCAGTCAAGAAGATTATAGCAATCAGCCCCAGCATTTT. This encodes CASSQEDYSNQPQHF.